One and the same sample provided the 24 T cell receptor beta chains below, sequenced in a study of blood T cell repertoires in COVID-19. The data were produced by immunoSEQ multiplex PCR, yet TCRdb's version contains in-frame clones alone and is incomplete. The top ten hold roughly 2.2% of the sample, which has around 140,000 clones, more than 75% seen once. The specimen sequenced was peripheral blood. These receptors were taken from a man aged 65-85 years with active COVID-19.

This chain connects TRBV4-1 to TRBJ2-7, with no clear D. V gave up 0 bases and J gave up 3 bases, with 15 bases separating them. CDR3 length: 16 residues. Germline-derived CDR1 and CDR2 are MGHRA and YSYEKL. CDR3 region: CASSQEGVSADYEQYF. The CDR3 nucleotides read TGCGCCAGCAGCCAAGAAGGCGTCTCGGCGGACTACGAGCAGTACTTC.

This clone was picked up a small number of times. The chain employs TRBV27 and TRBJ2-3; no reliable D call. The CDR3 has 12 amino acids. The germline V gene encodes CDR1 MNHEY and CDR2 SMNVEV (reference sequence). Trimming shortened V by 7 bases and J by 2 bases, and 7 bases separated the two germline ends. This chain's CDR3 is CASTLFTDTQYF. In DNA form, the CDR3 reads TGTGCCAGCACCCTTTTCACAGATACGCAGTATTTT.

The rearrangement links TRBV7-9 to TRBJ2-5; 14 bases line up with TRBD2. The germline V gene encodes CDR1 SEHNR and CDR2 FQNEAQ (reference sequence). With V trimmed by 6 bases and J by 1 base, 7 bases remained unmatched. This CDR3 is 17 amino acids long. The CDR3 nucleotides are TGTGCCAGCAGGCGGACTAGCGGGAGGTTATTCCAAGAGACCCAGTACTTC. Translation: CASRRTSGRLFQETQYF.

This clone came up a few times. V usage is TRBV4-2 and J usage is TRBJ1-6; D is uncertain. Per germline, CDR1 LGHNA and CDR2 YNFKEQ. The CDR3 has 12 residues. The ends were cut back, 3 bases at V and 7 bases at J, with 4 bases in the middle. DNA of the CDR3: TGTGCCAGCAGCCATGAGAATTCACCCCTCCACTTT. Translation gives CASSHENSPLHF.

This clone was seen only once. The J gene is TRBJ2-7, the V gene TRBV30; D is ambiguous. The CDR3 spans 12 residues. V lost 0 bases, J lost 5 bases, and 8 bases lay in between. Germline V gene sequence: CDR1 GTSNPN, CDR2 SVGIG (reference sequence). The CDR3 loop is CAWSVLYHEQYF. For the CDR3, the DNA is TGTGCCTGGAGTGTCCTCTACCACGAGCAGTACTTC.

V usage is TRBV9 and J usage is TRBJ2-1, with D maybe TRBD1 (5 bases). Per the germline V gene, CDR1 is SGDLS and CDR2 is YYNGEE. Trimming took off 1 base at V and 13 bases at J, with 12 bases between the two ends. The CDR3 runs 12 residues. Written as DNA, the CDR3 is TGTGCCAGCAGCGTATATGGGGCAGGACAGTTCTTC. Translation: CASSVYGAGQFF.

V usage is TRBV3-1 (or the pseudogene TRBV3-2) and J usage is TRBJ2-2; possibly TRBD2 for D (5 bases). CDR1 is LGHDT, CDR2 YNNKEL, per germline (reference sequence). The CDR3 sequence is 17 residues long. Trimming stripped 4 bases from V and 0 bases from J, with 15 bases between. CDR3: CASSRVPGGPNTGELFF. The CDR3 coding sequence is TGTGCCAGCAGCCGGGTTCCCGGCGGGCCGAACACCGGGGAGCTGTTTTTT.

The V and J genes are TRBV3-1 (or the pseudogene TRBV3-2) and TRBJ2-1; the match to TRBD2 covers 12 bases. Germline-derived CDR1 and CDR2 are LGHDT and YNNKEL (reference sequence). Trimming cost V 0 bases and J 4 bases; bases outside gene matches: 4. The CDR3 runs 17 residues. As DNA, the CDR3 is TGTGCCAGCAGCCAAGACTGGACTAGCGGGACATACAATGAGCAGTTCTTC. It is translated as CASSQDWTSGTYNEQFF.

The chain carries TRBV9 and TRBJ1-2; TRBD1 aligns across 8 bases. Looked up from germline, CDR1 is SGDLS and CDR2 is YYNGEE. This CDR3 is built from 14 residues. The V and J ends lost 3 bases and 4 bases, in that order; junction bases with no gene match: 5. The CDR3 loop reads CASSGRTGSYGYTF. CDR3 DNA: TGTGCCAGCAGCGGTCGGACAGGGTCCTATGGCTACACCTTC.

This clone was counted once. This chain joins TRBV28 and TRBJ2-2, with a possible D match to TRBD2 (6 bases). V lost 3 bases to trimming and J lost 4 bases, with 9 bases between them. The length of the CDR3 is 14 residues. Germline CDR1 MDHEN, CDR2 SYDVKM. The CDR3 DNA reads TGTGCCAGCAGTTTTTGGGGAGGCACCGGGGAGCTGTTTTTT. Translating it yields CASSFWGGTGELFF.

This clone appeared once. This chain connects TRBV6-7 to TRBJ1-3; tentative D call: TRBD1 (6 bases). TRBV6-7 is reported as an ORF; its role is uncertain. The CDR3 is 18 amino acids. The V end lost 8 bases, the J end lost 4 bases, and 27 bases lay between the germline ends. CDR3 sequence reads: CASVGGRAIFDKGNTIYF. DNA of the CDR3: TGTGCCAGCGTTGGGGGCAGGGCAATTTTCGATAAAGGAAACACCATATATTTT.

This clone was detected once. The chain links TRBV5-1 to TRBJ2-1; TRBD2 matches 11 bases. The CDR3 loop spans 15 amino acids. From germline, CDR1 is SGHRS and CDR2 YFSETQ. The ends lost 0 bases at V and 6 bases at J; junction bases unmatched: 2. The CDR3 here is CASSLGSGGGNEQFF. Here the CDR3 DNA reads TGCGCCAGCAGCTTGGGTAGCGGGGGGGGCAATGAGCAGTTCTTC.

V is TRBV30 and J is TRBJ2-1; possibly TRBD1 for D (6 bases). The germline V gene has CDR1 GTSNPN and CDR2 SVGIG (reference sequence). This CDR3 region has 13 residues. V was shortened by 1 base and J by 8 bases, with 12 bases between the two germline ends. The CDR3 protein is CAWSALQGDEQFF. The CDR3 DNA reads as TGTGCCTGGAGTGCCCTACAGGGTGATGAGCAGTTCTTC.

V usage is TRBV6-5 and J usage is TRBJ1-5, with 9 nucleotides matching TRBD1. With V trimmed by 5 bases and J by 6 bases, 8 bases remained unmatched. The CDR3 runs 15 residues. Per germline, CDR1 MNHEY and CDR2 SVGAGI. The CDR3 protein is CASSLQTGGSQPQHF. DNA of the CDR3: TGTGCCAGCAGTCTTCAGACAGGGGGAAGTCAGCCCCAGCATTTT.

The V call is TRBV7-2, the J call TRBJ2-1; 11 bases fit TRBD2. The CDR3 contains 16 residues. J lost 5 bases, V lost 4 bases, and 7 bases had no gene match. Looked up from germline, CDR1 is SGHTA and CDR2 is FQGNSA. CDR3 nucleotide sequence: TGTGCCAGCAGCTCAAACCCGGGACTAGCGGACAATGAGCAGTTCTTC. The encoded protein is CASSSNPGLADNEQFF.

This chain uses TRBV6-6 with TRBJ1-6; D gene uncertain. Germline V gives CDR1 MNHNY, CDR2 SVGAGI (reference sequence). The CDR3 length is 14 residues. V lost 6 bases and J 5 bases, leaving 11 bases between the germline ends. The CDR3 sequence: CASSRGRDNSPLHF. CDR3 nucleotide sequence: TGTGCCAGCAGCCGCGGGAGGGATAATTCACCCCTCCACTTT.

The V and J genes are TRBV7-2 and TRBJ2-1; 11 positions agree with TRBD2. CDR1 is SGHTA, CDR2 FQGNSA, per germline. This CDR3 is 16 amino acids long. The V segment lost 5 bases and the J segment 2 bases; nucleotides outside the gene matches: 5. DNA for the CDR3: TGTGCCAGCAGCGGATTACTAGCGGGGGCCTACAATGAGCAGTTCTTC. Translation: CASSGLLAGAYNEQFF.

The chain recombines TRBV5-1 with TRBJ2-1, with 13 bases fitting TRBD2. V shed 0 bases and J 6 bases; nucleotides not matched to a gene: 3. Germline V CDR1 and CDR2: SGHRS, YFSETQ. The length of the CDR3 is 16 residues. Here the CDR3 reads CASSLATSGRGNEQFF. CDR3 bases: TGCGCCAGCAGCTTGGCTACTAGCGGGAGGGGCAATGAGCAGTTCTTC.

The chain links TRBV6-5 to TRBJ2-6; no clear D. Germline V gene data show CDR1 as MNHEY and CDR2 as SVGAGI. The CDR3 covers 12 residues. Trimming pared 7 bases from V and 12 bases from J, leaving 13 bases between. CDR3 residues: CASISPGAVLTF. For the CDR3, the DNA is TGTGCCAGCATTTCCCCTGGAGCCGTCCTGACTTTC.

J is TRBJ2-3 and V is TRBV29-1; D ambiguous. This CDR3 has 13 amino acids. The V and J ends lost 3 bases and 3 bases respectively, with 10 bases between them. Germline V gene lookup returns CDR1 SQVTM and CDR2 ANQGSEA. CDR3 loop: CSVENQLTDTQYF. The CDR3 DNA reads TGCAGCGTTGAGAACCAACTAACAGATACGCAGTATTTT.

The DNA for the CDR3 is TGTGCCAGCAGCAACAGCCCAGGGGGCGCGTATCAGCCCCAGCATTTT. This sequence encodes CASSNSPGGAYQPQHF. The rearrangement links TRBV7-2 to TRBJ1-5, with 8 nucleotides matching TRBD1. The V gene's germline CDR1 is SGHTA and CDR2 FQGNSA. Trimming cost V 5 bases and J 5 bases; bases outside gene matches: 11. The CDR3 spans 16 residues.

CDR3 residues: CATSTGLAGDGNEQYF. Here the CDR3 DNA reads TGTGCCACCAGCACGGGACTAGCGGGAGATGGTAACGAGCAGTACTTC. This chain links TRBV15 with TRBJ2-7, with TRBD2 identical over 14 bases. Germline CDR1 reads LNHNV; CDR2 reads YYDKDF (reference sequence). V was pared by 4 bases and J by 5 bases, with 7 bases of the junction left unmatched. CDR3 size: 16 residues.

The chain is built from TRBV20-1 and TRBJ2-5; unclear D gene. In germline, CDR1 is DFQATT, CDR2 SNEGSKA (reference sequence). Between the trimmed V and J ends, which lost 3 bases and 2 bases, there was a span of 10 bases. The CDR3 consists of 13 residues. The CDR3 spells CSASLVRQETQYF. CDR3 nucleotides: TGCAGTGCTAGTTTGGTCAGGCAAGAGACCCAGTACTTC.

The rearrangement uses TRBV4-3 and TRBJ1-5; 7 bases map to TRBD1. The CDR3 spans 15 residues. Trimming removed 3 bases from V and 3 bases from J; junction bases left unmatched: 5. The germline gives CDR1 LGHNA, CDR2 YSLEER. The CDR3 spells CASSQLQGTNQPQHF. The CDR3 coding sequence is TGCGCCAGCAGCCAGCTACAGGGGACCAATCAGCCCCAGCATTTT.